A selection of T cell receptor beta chains follows, all from one sample in a study of regulatory T cells in long-lasting Graves disease. One entry per CDR3 protein results from TCRdb running MiXCR on the multiplex PCR reads. Of a few hundred thousand distinct CDR3 sequences listed, 15% to 20% are singletons. This specimen was peripheral blood mononuclear cells (PBMCs), taken at new diagnosis, from a patient treated with antithyroid drugs. Receptors originate from a female donor with Graves disease. CDR3s include the opening cysteine and the closing phenylalanine or tryptophan. The D gene is left open where the match is weak.

TRBJ2-1,TRBD2,TRBV11-3,CASSLDLPGLAGGLAYNEQFF
TRBJ1-1,-,TRBV30,CAWKSKGQNTEAFF
TRBJ1-2,-,TRBV12-3/TRBV12-4,CASSLRDNYGYTF
TRBJ2-3,-,TRBV14,CASSQDPRTQYF
TRBJ1-4,TRBD1,TRBV6-1,CASSRTGNNEKLFF
TRBJ2-5,-,TRBV27,CASSPPGLEETQYF
TRBJ1-1,-,TRBV28,CASSSHSLLGNTEAFF
TRBJ1-2,-,TRBV6-5,CASSYFDPTDGYTF
TRBJ2-2,TRBD2,TRBV11-2,CASSFRRGEVDTGELFF
TRBJ1-1,-,TRBV18,CASSPDYPGNTEAFF
TRBJ1-2,TRBD1,TRBV9,CASGVGQEYYGYTF
TRBJ2-2,TRBD2,TRBV7-2,CASSLALAGSGELFF
TRBJ2-7,TRBD2,TRBV4-1,CASSQALAGGYEQYF
TRBJ2-3,-,TRBV18,CASSPQRSTDTQYF
TRBJ2-1,TRBD2,TRBV19,CASSPHVAGERYEQFF
TRBJ1-4,-,TRBV6-1,CASTPGRFATNEKLFF
TRBJ2-6,-,TRBV19,CASSIVGANVLTF
TRBJ1-5,TRBD1,TRBV27,CASGQGYQPQHF
TRBJ2-3,-,TRBV7-2,CASSPWTGETDTQYF
TRBJ2-5,-,TRBV20-1,CSARGRGGGETQYF
TRBJ1-1,-,TRBV6-1,CATGGWNTEAFF
TRBJ1-2,TRBD1,TRBV20-1,CSAMGQGEGYTF
TRBJ1-5,-,TRBV19,CASSIQTRYSNQPQHF
TRBJ1-4,-,TRBV5-6,CASSRGGVPNEKLSF
TRBJ2-5,-,TRBV15,CATSREKGANQETQYF
TRBJ2-7,-,TRBV7-8,CASSWDKSYEQYF
TRBJ1-2,TRBD1,TRBV14,CASSRFGQEYGYTF
TRBJ2-1,TRBD2,TRBV15,CATSRDKGGPSEQFF
TRBJ1-2,TRBD1,TRBV3-1,CASSHDRVNYGYTF
TRBJ1-1,-,TRBV7-9,CASSLGGGNTEAFF
TRBJ2-2,-,TRBV30,CAWSIAAGELFF
TRBJ2-5,-,TRBV18,CASSPRAENQETQYF
TRBJ2-1,-,TRBV9,CASSRALSYNEQFF
TRBJ2-7,-,TRBV7-2,CASSLREVQYF
TRBJ1-4,TRBD1,TRBV5-4,CASSPRGQGENEKLFF
TRBJ2-6,-,TRBV4-1,CASSQDAGYGANVLTF
TRBJ1-2,-,TRBV5-1,CASSLTAARYGYTF
TRBJ2-2,TRBD1,TRBV19,CASSIRATGGGTGELFF
TRBJ1-5,-,TRBV7-3,CASSLERCCNQPQHF
TRBJ1-2,TRBD1,TRBV11-2,CASSLDRKGQVDTF
TRBJ2-5,TRBD2,TRBV7-8,CASSLGLTASGKETQYF
TRBJ1-2,-,TRBV20-1,CSAPLMDYGYTF
TRBJ2-3,-,TRBV3-1,CASSPWVGDTQYF
TRBJ2-7,TRBD1,TRBV6-1,CASRDRAVRQYF
TRBJ1-1,-,TRBV12-3/TRBV12-4,CASSAQGGNTEAFF
TRBJ2-7,TRBD1,TRBV27,CASSRQGAFYEQYF
TRBJ1-1,-,TRBV30,CAWSVLGTDLTEAFF
TRBJ1-2,-,TRBV19,CASRDVANYGYTF
TRBJ2-7,-,TRBV20-1,CSARDIEGSYEQYF
TRBJ1-1,-,TRBV6-1,CASSLWTDTEAFF
TRBJ1-2,-,TRBV2,CASSPGANYGYTF
TRBJ2-7,TRBD2,TRBV20-1,CSARPGGRSEQYF
TRBJ2-7,-,TRBV7-9,CASSLGPRPYEQYF
TRBJ2-3,-,TRBV10-3,CAIRTTDTQYF
TRBJ2-7,TRBD1,TRBV6-1,CASSPNRDRGYEQYF